This T cell receptor (beta chain) was obtained from a study of blood T cell repertoires in COVID-19. Background on the study: The samples span acute and convalescent COVID-19 from the United States, Italy and Spain. Sample material is recorded as cDNA or gDNA derived from T cells, B-cell-depleted T cells, or PBMCs.

V trimming: 3 bases; J trimming: 4 bases; junction bases outside the gene matches: 7. CDR1 is SGHKS and CDR2 is YYEKEE in the germline V gene (reference sequence). This CDR3 region has 14 residues. Original data processing: Amplified reference gene primers provided the basis for estimating nucleated cell counts. TCRdb's copy holds only in-frame clones and misses some; the assay was immunoSEQ multiplex PCR. The V and J calls and clone size were taken over from that table, and D and trimming were inferred from the DNA. This table holds fewer than 130,000 clones, roughly 76% found once. What was sequenced was peripheral blood. The chain combines TRBV5-5 with TRBJ2-7; 7 bases match TRBD1. The TCR sequence derives from a woman aged 55-70 years with acute or convalescent COVID-19. The CDR3 DNA reads as TGTGCCAGCAGCTCACACCTACAGGGGTACGAGCAGTACTTC. Translation gives CASSSHLQGYEQYF.